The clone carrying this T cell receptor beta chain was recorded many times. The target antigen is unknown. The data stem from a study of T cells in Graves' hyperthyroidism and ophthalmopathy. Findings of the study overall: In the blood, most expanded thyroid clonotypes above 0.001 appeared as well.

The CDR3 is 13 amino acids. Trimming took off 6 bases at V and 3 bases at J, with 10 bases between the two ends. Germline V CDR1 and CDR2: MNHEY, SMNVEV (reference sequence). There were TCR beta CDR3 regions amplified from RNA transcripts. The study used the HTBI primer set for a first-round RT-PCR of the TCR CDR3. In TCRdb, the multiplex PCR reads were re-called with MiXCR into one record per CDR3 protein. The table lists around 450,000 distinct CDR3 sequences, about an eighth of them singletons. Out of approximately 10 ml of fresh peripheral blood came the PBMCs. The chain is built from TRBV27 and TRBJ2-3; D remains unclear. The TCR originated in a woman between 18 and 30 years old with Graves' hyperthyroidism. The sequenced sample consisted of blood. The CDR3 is CASRLMGTDTQYF. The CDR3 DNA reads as TGTGCCAGCAGATTGATGGGGACAGATACGCAGTATTTT.